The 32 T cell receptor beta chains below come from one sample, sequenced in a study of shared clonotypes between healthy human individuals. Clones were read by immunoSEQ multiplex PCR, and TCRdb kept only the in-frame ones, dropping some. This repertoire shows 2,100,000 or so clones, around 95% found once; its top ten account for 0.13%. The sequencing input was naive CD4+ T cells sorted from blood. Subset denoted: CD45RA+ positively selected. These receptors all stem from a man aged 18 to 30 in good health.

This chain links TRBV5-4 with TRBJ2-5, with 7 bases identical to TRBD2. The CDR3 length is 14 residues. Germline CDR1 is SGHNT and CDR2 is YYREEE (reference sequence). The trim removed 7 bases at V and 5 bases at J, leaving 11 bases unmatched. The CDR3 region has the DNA TGTGCCAGCTCTGGGGGGGAATCCGTCGAGACCCAGTACTTC. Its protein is CASSGGESVETQYF.

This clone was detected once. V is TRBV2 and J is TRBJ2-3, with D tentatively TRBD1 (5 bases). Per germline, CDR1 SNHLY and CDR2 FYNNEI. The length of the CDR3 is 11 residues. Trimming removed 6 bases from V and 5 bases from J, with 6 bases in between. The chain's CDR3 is CASRQGDTQYF. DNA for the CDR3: TGTGCCAGCAGGCAGGGAGATACGCAGTATTTT. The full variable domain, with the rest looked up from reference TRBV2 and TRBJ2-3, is EPEVTQTPSHQVTQMGQEVILRCVPISNHLYFYWYRQILGQKVEFLVSFYNNEISEKSEIFDDQFSVERPDGSNFTLKIRSTKLEDSAMYFCASRQGDTQYFGPGTRLTVL.

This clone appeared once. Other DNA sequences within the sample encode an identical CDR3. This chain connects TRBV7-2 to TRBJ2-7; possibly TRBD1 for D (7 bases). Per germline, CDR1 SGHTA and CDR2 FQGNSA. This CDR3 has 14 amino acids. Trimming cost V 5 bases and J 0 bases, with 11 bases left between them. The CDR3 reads CASSPGGSSYEQYF. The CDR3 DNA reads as TGTGCCAGCAGCCCAGGGGGGAGCTCCTACGAGCAGTACTTC.

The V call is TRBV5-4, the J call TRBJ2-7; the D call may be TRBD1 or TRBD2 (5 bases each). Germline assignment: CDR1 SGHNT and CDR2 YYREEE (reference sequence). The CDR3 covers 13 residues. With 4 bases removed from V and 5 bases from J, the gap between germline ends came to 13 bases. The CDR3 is CASSRDGGHEQYF. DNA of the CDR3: TGTGCCAGCAGCAGAGATGGGGGACACGAGCAGTACTTC.

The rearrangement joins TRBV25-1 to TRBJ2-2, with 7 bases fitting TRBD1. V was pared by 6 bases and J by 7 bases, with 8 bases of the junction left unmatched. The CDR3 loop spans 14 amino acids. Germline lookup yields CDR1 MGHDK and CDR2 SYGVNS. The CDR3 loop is CASSRTGSDGELFF. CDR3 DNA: TGTGCCAGCAGCCGGACAGGATCGGACGGGGAGCTGTTTTTT.

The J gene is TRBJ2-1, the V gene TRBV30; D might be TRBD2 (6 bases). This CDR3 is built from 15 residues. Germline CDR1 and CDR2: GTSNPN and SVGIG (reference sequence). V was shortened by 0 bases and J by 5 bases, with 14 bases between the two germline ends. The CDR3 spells CAWSVGLARDNEQFF. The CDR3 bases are TGTGCCTGGAGTGTAGGTCTAGCGAGGGACAATGAGCAGTTCTTC. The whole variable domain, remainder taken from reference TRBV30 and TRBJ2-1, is SQTIHQWPATLVQPVGSPLSLECTVEGTSNPNLYWYRQAAGRGLQLLFYSVGIGQISSEVPQNLSASRPQDRQFILSSKKLLLSDSGFYLCAWSVGLARDNEQFFGPGTRLTVL.

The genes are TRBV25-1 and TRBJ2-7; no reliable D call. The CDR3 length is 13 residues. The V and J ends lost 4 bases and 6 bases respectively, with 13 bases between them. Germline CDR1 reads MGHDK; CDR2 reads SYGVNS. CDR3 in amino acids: CASSVPGLAEQYF. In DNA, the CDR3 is TGTGCCAGCAGTGTTCCGGGCTTGGCCGAGCAGTACTTC.

For the CDR3, the DNA is TGTGCCAGCAGGCAGACCGGGACAGGGAACTACGAGCAGTACTTC. Residues: CASRQTGTGNYEQYF. This chain connects TRBV6-6 to TRBJ2-7; TRBD1 agrees at 9 bases. The germline CDR1 and CDR2 sequences are MNHNY and SVGAGI (reference sequence). J was trimmed by 3 bases and V by 6 bases; bases with no gene match: 9. This CDR3 has 15 amino acids.

The CDR3 nucleotides are TGTGCCTGGACCCAGGGGGCGGCAGATACGCAGTATTTT. Encoded protein: CAWTQGAADTQYF. J is TRBJ2-3 and V is TRBV30, with TRBD1 identical over 8 bases. The CDR3 loop spans 13 amino acids. V shed 4 bases and J 4 bases; nucleotides not matched to a gene: 4. Per the germline V gene, CDR1 is GTSNPN and CDR2 is SVGIG (reference sequence). Based on the CDR3 plus reference TRBV30 and TRBJ2-3, the full variable domain is SQTIHQWPATLVQPVGSPLSLECTVEGTSNPNLYWYRQAAGRGLQLLFYSVGIGQISSEVPQNLSASRPQDRQFILSSKKLLLSDSGFYLCAWTQGAADTQYFGPGTRLTVL.

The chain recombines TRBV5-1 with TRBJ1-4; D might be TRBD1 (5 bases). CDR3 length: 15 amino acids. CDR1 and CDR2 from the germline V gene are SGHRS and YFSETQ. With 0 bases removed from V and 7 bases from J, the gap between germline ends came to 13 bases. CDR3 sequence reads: CASSLEGALGEKLFF. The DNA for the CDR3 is TGCGCCAGCAGCTTGGAAGGGGCCCTGGGTGAAAAACTGTTTTTT. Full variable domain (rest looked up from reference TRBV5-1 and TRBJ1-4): KAGVTQTPRYLIKTRGQQVTLSCSPISGHRSVSWYQQTPGQGLQFLFEYFSETQRNKGNFPGRFSGRQFSNSRSEMNVSTLELGDSALYLCASSLEGALGEKLFFGSGTQLSVL.

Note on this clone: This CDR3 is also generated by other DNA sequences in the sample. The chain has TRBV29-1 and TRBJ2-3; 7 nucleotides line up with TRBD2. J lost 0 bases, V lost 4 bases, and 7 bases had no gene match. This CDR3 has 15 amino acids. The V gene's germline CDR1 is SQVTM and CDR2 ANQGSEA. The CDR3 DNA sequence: TGCAGCGTTGTTGGCCTAGCGGAAAGCACAGATACGCAGTATTTT. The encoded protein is CSVVGLAESTDTQYF.

The CDR3 reads CASSRATANSPLHF. The CDR3 DNA reads TGCGCCAGCAGCCGAGCGACGGCCAATTCACCCCTCCACTTT. The chain has TRBV4-3 and TRBJ1-6; D not resolved. Looked up from germline, CDR1 is LGHNA and CDR2 is YSLEER. The CDR3 is made up of 14 amino acids. V lost 4 bases, J lost 7 bases, and 11 bases lay in between.

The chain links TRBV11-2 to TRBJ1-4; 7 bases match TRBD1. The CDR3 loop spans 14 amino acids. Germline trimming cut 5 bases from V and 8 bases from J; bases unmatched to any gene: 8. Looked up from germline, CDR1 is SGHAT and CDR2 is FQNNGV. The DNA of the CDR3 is TGTGCCAGCAGCCCTGACAGGGTAGAGGAAAAACTGTTTTTT. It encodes CASSPDRVEEKLFF.

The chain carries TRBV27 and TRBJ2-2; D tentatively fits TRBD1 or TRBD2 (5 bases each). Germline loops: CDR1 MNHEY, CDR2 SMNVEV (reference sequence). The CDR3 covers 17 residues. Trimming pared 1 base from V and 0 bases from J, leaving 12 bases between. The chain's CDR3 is CASSLWGWGPNTGELFF. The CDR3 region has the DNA TGTGCCAGCAGTTTATGGGGGTGGGGCCCGAACACCGGGGAGCTGTTTTTT.

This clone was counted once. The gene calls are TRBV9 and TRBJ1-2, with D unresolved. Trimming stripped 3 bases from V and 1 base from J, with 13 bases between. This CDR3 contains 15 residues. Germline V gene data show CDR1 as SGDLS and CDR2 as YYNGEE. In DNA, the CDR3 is TGTGCCAGCAGCGCCCCGGTGAGTCGTAACTATGGCTACACCTTC. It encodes CASSAPVSRNYGYTF.

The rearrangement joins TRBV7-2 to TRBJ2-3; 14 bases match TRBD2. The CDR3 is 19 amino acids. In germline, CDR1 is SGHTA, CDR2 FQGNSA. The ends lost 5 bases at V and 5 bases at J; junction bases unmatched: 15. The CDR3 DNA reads TGTGCCAGCAGCCCGAGGTCACCGGGACTAGCGGGAGCGAGAGATACGCAGTATTTT. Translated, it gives CASSPRSPGLAGARDTQYF.

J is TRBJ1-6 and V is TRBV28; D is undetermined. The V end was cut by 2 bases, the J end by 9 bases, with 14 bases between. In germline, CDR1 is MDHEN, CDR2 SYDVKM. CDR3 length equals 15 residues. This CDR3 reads CASSLPGINSSPLHF. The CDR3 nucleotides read TGTGCCAGCAGTTTACCGGGGATCAATAGTTCACCCCTCCACTTT.

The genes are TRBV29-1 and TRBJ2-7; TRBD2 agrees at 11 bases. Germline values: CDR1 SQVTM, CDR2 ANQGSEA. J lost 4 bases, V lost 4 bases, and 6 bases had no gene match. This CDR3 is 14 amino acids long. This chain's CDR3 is CSVARVAGGYEQYF. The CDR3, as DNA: TGCAGCGTTGCCAGGGTAGCGGGAGGGTACGAGCAGTACTTC.

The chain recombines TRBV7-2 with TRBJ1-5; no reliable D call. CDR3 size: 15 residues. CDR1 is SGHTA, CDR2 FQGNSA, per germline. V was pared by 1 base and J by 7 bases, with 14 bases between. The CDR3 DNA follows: TGTGCCAGCAGCTTAGAGCACGGCCTCAGGCAGCCCCAGCATTTT. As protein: CASSLEHGLRQPQHF.

DNA of the CDR3: TGTGCCAGCAGTGAACAGGGAGCCGGAGGCTATGGCTACACCTTC. It codes for CASSEQGAGGYGYTF. This sequence joins TRBV6-1 and TRBJ1-2; D might be TRBD1 (5 bases). Per the germline V gene, CDR1 is MNHNS and CDR2 is SASEGT. This CDR3 comprises 15 residues. V was cut by 2 bases and J by 4 bases, with 14 bases left in between.

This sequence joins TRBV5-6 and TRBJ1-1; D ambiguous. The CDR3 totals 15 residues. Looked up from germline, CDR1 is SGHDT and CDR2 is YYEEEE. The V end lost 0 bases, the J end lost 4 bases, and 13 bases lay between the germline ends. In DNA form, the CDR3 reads TGTGCCAGCAGCTTGGTTGGAACTTGGGGCACTGAAGCTTTCTTT. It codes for CASSLVGTWGTEAFF. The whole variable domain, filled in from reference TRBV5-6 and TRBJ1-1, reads DAGVTQSPTHLIKTRGQQVTLRCSPKSGHDTVSWYQQALGQGPQFIFQYYEEEERQRGNFPDRFSGHQFPNYSSELNVNALLLGDSALYLCASSLVGTWGTEAFFGQGTRLTVV.

Here the CDR3 DNA reads TGTGCCAGCAGTCCTAGGGGGTGGTACACAGATACGCAGTATTTT. Translated: CASSPRGWYTDTQYF. The chain employs TRBV2 and TRBJ2-3; maybe TRBD1 (6 bases). The CDR3 loop spans 15 amino acids. Germline V gene data show CDR1 as SNHLY and CDR2 as FYNNEI. Trimming removed 5 bases from V and 2 bases from J, with 14 bases in between.

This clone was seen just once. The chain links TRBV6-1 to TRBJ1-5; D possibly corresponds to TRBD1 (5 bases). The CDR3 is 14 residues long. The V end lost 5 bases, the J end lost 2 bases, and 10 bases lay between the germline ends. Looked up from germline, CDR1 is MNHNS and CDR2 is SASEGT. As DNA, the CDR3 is TGTGCCAGCAGTAATCTACAGGGCAATCAGCCCCAGCATTTT. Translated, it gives CASSNLQGNQPQHF.

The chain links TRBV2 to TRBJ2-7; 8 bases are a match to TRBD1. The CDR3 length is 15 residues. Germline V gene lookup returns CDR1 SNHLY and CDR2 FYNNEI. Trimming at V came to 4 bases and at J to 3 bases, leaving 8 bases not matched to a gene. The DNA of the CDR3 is TGTGCCAGCAGTGGGGACAGGCACCCCATCTACGAGCAGTACTTC. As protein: CASSGDRHPIYEQYF.

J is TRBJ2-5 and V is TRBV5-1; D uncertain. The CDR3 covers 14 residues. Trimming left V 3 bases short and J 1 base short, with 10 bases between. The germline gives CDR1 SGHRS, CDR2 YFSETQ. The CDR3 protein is CASSSAGAQETQYF. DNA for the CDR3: TGCGCCAGCAGCTCAGCAGGTGCCCAAGAGACCCAGTACTTC.

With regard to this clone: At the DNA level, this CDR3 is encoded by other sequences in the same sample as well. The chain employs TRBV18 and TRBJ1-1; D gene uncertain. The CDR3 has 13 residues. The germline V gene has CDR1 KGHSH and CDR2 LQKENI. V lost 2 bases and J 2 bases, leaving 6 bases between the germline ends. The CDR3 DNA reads TGTGCCAGCTCACCAATCCTCAACACTGAAGCTTTCTTT. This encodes CASSPILNTEAFF.

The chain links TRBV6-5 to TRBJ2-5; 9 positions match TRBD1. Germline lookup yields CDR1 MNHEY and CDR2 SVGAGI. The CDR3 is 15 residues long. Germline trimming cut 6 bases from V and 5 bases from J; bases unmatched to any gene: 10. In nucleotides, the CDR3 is TGTGCCAGCAGAACTAACAGGGGGCCAGGGGAGACCCAGTACTTC. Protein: CASRTNRGPGETQYF.

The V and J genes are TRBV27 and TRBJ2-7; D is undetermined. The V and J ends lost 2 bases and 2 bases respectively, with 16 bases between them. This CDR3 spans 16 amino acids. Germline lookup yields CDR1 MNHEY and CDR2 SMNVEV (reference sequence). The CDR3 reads CASSLERALDPYEQYF. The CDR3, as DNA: TGTGCCAGCAGTTTAGAAAGGGCGCTAGACCCCTACGAGCAGTACTTC.

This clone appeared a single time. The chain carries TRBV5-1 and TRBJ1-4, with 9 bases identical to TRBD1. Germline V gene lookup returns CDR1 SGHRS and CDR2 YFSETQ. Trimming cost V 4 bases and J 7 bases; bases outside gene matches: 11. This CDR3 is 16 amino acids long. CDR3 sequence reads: CASSPTRQGGSEKLFF. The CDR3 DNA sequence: TGCGCCAGCAGCCCCACGCGACAGGGGGGAAGTGAAAAACTGTTTTTT.

The CDR3 here is CASSRGTNTGELFF. CDR3 bases: TGCGCCAGCAGCCGGGGGACGAACACCGGGGAGCTGTTTTTT. The gene calls are TRBV5-1 and TRBJ2-2, with D possibly being TRBD2 (6 bases). V was cut by 4 bases and J by 0 bases, with 7 bases left in between. Germline CDR1 reads SGHRS; CDR2 reads YFSETQ. The CDR3 covers 14 residues.

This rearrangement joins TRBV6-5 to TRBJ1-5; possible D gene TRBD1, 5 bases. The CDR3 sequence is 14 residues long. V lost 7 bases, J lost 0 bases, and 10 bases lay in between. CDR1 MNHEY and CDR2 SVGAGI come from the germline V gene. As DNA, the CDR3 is TGTGCCAGCACTTTAGGGGATAGCAATCAGCCCCAGCATTTT. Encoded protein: CASTLGDSNQPQHF.

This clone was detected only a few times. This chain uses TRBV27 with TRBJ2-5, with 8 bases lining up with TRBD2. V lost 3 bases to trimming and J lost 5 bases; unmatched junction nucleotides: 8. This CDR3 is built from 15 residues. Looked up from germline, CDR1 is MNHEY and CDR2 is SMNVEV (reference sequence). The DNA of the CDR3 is TGTGCCAGCAGTTTCGAGCGGGGGCGCCTTGAGACCCAGTACTTC. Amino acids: CASSFERGRLETQYF.